This TCR beta chain was identified during a study of CD8+ T cells in alopecia areata. Study-wide context: In an open-label trial, patients got 5 to 10 mg tofacitinib twice daily. Study-level points and caveats: It was observed that many expanded lesional clones persisted in scalp and blood during tofacitinib. Normal-skin resident alphabeta T cells also appear among scalp sample sequences.

Treatment: oral pan-JAK inhibitor, 5-10 mg twice daily. Lesional scalp punch biopsies and peripheral blood were collected from alopecia areata patients. Trimming shortened V by 4 bases and J by 5 bases, and 15 bases separated the two germline ends. Germline-derived CDR1 and CDR2 are GTSNPN and SVGIG (reference sequence). The CDR3 spans 13 residues. Extraction and reverse transcription of RNA yielded cDNA as the sequencing template. Sequencing used immunoSEQ multiplex PCR; TCRdb keeps in-frame clones, though not all of them. The repertoire holds fewer than 150,000 clones, 45% to 65% seen once, with approximately 3.6% in the top ten. Points on this clone: What it binds is not known.

The sample here was CD4+ T cells sorted from blood, taken at week 24, from a patient treated with tofacitinib. V gene TRBV30 combines with J gene TRBJ2-7, with D possibly matching TRBD2 (6 bases). This sequence originates from a human donor with alopecia areata. Here the CDR3 DNA reads TGTGCCTGGACCTTTAACCCGGGGGACGAGCAGTACTTC. Protein: CAWTFNPGDEQYF.